The clone carrying this TCR beta chain has only a few counts. The sample originates from a study of T-cell reconstitution after alpha-beta-depleted transplantation in children. The TCRbeta library incorporated unique molecular identifiers. TCRdb fed the PCR reads into MiXCR, producing one record per CDR3 protein. Among 260,000 or so distinct CDR3 sequences, 12% were seen once, and the ten largest hold roughly 2.8%. Germline V gives CDR1 SGHTA, CDR2 FQGNSA. There are 16 residues in the CDR3. The V gene lost 0 bases and the J gene lost 8 bases, with 17 bases spanning the gap. The sequenced sample was PBMCs from the stem cell graft donor, obtained from the stem cell graft. The clonotype was recovered from a human donor who donated a stem cell graft to a child with acute lymphoblastic leukemia. This chain links TRBV7-2 with TRBJ2-1; D remains unclear. This CDR3 reads CASSLAGLTSGDEQFF. Written as DNA, the CDR3 is TGTGCCAGCAGCTTAGCAGGGCTTACTTCGGGCGATGAGCAGTTCTTC. Using reference TRBV7-2 and TRBJ2-1 for the parts outside the CDR3, the full variable domain is GAGVSQSPSNKVTEKGKDVELRCDPISGHTALYWYRQSLGQGLEFLIYFQGNSAPDKSGLPSDRFSAERTGGSVSTLTIQRTQQEDSAVYLCASSLAGLTSGDEQFFGPGTRLTVL.